This is a list of T cell receptor beta chains from one sample in a study of T-cell reconstitution after alpha-beta-depleted transplantation in children. TCRdb reprocessed the PCR reads with MiXCR, giving one entry per CDR3 protein. The sample contains hundreds of thousands of distinct CDR3 sequences, roughly a quarter of which appear only once. The specimen comprised PBMCs, mostly from graft donor cells, sampled 360 days after TCRalphabeta/CD19-depleted stem cell transplant. The receptors here all came from a female patient between 2 and 15 years old who had a stem cell transplant for congenital amegakaryocytic thrombocytopenia, so the T cells may come from the graft donor. Both conserved end residues are part of each CDR3. The D gene is left open where the match is weak. Rows may omit the clone size; those that give it use once, few, many or a size class.

j_call clone_size v_call d_call cdr3_nt cdr3_aa
TRBJ1-5 . TRBV3-1 TRBD1 TGTGCCAGCACAGGGGGGAGAGGGTACCAGCATTTT CASTGGRGYQHF
TRBJ2-7 . TRBV18 TRBD2 TGTGCCAGCTCACCATTGGCTAGCGGGACCTACGAGCAGTACTTC CASSPLASGTYEQYF
TRBJ2-2 few TRBV20-1 TRBD1 TGCAGTGTCAAGACAGGGCAAGGGGAGCTGTTTTTT CSVKTGQGELFF
TRBJ2-7 . TRBV7-8 . TGTGCCAGCAGCTTAGTGGGCAGTAGCTCCTACGAGCAGTACTTC CASSLVGSSSYEQYF
TRBJ1-4 few TRBV27 . TGTGCCAGCAGTTTATCGAGTATACAGGGTGGTAAACTGTTTTTT CASSLSSIQGGKLFF
TRBJ2-7 . TRBV7-9 . TGTGCCAGCAGCTTTGCCGGAAGCGAGCAGTACTTC CASSFAGSEQYF
TRBJ2-2 few TRBV27 . TGTGCCAGCGGCTGGGGTCGGTCCCTCGGGGAGCTGTTTTTT CASGWGRSLGELFF
TRBJ2-1 . TRBV18 . TGTGCCAGCTCACCACGGCAGCGCTCCTACAATGAGCAGTTCTTC CASSPRQRSYNEQFF
TRBJ2-2 few TRBV12-3/TRBV12-4 TRBD2 TGTGCCAGCAGCTTTGGACTAGCGGGTTATCCCGGGGAGCTGTTTTTT CASSFGLAGYPGELFF
TRBJ2-7 few TRBV7-2 . TGTGCCAGCAGCTTCCCCTGGGGCTACGAGCAGTACTTC CASSFPWGYEQYF
TRBJ2-1 few TRBV7-8 . TGTGCCAGCAGCCCTAAAATGGAACACAATGAGCAGTTCTTC CASSPKMEHNEQFF